This entry features one TCR beta chain sequence. V was shortened by 0 bases and J by 3 bases, with 8 bases between the two germline ends. The CDR3 is made up of 14 amino acids. Looked up from germline, CDR1 is LNHDA and CDR2 is SQIVND (reference sequence). Diagnoses were made from clinical symptoms, serum measures (thyroxine and TRAb), thyroid ultrasound and orbital computed tomography. This sample is part of a study of T cells in Graves' hyperthyroidism and ophthalmopathy. Using RNA transcripts as the source, TCR beta CDR3 regions were amplified. HTBI primers were used for first-round RT-PCR of the TCR CDR3. In TCRdb, the multiplex PCR reads were re-called with MiXCR into one record per CDR3 protein. The sample includes approximately 28,000 distinct CDR3 sequences, approximately 46% of them seen just once.

The sequencing input was blood. The sequence derives from a woman aged 25 to 39 with Graves' hyperthyroidism. The chain has TRBV19 and TRBJ1-1; D unclear. CDR3 region: CASSIDLWDTEAFF. Here the CDR3 DNA reads TGTGCCAGTAGTATAGATCTTTGGGACACTGAAGCTTTCTTT.